These 28 T cell receptor beta chains came from one sample sequenced in a study of blood T cell repertoires in COVID-19. Only in-frame clones appear in the TCRdb table, and some are missing; sequencing was by immunoSEQ multiplex PCR. The sample includes about 180,000 clones, almost 80% of them seen just once. What was sequenced was peripheral blood. All receptors derive from a woman aged 70-85 years with acute or convalescent COVID-19.

This chain connects TRBV15 to TRBJ1-5; no clear D. V shed 0 bases and J shed 7 bases, with 13 bases lying between them. This CDR3 is 15 amino acids long. Germline CDR1 is LNHNV and CDR2 is YYDKDF (reference sequence). The CDR3 region is CATSRDPGSRQPQHF. CDR3 in DNA: TGTGCCACCAGCAGAGATCCGGGTAGTCGGCAGCCCCAGCATTTT.

This chain uses TRBV11-2 with TRBJ1-4; the D gene is possibly TRBD1 (5 bases). There are 16 residues in the CDR3. Germline values: CDR1 SGHAT, CDR2 FQNNGV. V lost 0 bases and J lost 8, with 16 bases in between. The CDR3 protein is CASSLDIGGGGEKLFF. As DNA, the CDR3 is TGTGCCAGCAGCTTAGATATCGGTGGGGGAGGCGAAAAACTGTTTTTT.

The chain recombines TRBV7-2 with TRBJ2-3; a weak D match, TRBD1 (5 bases). CDR3 length: 14 amino acids. V lost 4 bases and J lost 1, with 9 bases in between. Looked up from germline, CDR1 is SGHTA and CDR2 is FQGNSA. The CDR3 region is CASSSIGGTDTQYF. The CDR3 region has the DNA TGTGCCAGCAGCTCCATAGGGGGCACAGATACGCAGTATTTT.

The chain couples TRBV7-9 to TRBJ1-2; 9 bases match TRBD1. V shed 4 bases and J 8 bases; nucleotides not matched to a gene: 14. Germline CDR1 is SEHNR and CDR2 is FQNEAQ (reference sequence). This CDR3 is built from 16 residues. CDR3 region: CASSSSRTGDVEGYTF. Written as DNA, the CDR3 is TGTGCCAGCAGCTCCTCGAGGACAGGGGACGTAGAAGGCTACACCTTC.

The genes are TRBV3-1 (or the pseudogene TRBV3-2) and TRBJ1-5, with TRBD1 identical over 8 bases. From germline, CDR1 is LGHDT and CDR2 YNNKEL (reference sequence). The CDR3 loop spans 15 amino acids. Trimming removed 1 base from V and 6 bases from J; junction bases left unmatched: 5. CDR3 sequence: CASSQGRGPSQPQHF. The CDR3 coding sequence is TGTGCCAGCAGCCAAGGCAGGGGGCCATCTCAGCCCCAGCATTTT.

A few counts support this clone. The V call is TRBV24-1, the J call TRBJ2-1, with TRBD2 matching over 13 bases. Trimming cost V 4 bases and J 0 bases; bases outside gene matches: 5. Germline CDR1 is KGHDR and CDR2 is SFDVKD. This CDR3 region has 18 residues. CDR3 bases: TGTGCCACCAGTGACCCCGGACTAGCGGGAGACTCCTACAATGAGCAGTTCTTC. Amino acids: CATSDPGLAGDSYNEQFF.

The CDR3 nucleotides are TGTGCCAGCAGCTTATACGGGGTGGGGGAGCAGTTCTTC. Protein product: CASSLYGVGEQFF. The chain joins TRBV7-3 to TRBJ2-1; possible D gene TRBD2, 5 bases. This CDR3 has 13 residues. Germline CDR1 is SGHTA and CDR2 is FQGTGA. V was pared by 2 bases and J by 10 bases, with 12 bases between.

The chain uses TRBV11-2 and TRBJ1-2; perhaps TRBD1 as D (6 bases). V shed 1 base and J shed 4 bases, with 13 bases lying between them. Germline V gives CDR1 SGHAT, CDR2 FQNNGV. CDR3 length: 15 amino acids. The CDR3 sequence is CASSLVGGWGYGYTF. The CDR3 nucleotides are TGTGCCAGCAGCTTAGTTGGGGGCTGGGGCTATGGCTACACCTTC.

This chain links TRBV7-9 with TRBJ2-1; TRBD2 agrees at 9 bases. Germline lookup yields CDR1 SEHNR and CDR2 FQNEAQ (reference sequence). Germline trimming cut 8 bases from V and 4 bases from J; bases unmatched to any gene: 12. CDR3 length: 16 amino acids. The CDR3 reads CASERPTSGRYNEQFF. The CDR3 nucleotides are TGTGCCAGCGAACGACCGACCAGCGGGAGGTACAATGAGCAGTTCTTC.

The chain joins TRBV6-5 to TRBJ2-2; D possibly corresponds to TRBD1 (5 bases). Trimming removed 5 bases from V and 0 bases from J, with 10 bases in between. This CDR3 has 15 amino acids. The germline CDR1 and CDR2 sequences are MNHEY and SVGAGI. The DNA for the CDR3 is TGTGCCAGCAGTACCCGACAGACGAACACCGGGGAGCTGTTTTTT. It is translated as CASSTRQTNTGELFF.

The chain joins TRBV29-1 to TRBJ2-1, with D perhaps TRBD2 (5 bases). Trimming took off 7 bases at V and 9 bases at J, with 16 bases between the two ends. The CDR3 spans 12 residues. Germline V gene sequence: CDR1 SQVTM, CDR2 ANQGSEA. CDR3 DNA sequence: TGCAGCGCTGGAGAACTAGTTTCTGAGCAGTTCTTC. It translates to CSAGELVSEQFF.

The gene calls are TRBV7-9 and TRBJ1-1, with D uncertain. V gave up 4 bases and J gave up 2 bases, with 11 bases separating them. CDR3 length: 14 residues. CDR1 is SEHNR, CDR2 FQNEAQ, per germline (reference sequence). This CDR3 reads CASSSRVSNTEAFF. CDR3 nucleotide sequence: TGTGCCAGCAGCTCCCGCGTGTCTAACACTGAAGCTTTCTTT.

The chain uses TRBV6-5 and TRBJ1-2; a possible D gene is TRBD1 (6 bases). The CDR3 is made up of 13 amino acids. V lost 7 bases, J lost 5 bases, and 14 bases lay in between. The germline CDR1 and CDR2 sequences are MNHEY and SVGAGI. CDR3 in DNA: TGTGCCAGCACCAACCCTCAGGGGTATGGCTACACCTTC. Encoded protein: CASTNPQGYGYTF.

This clone was seen just once. Other DNA sequences in the same sample also yield this CDR3. This chain links TRBV9 with TRBJ2-1; 9 nucleotides line up with TRBD2. Trimming took 4 bases from V and 4 from J; bases not matched to a gene: 6. There are 15 residues in the CDR3. Germline V gives CDR1 SGDLS, CDR2 YYNGEE. In DNA, the CDR3 is TGTGCCAGCAGCCCCCGACTAGCGGAATACAATGAGCAGTTCTTC. It is translated as CASSPRLAEYNEQFF.

The chain employs TRBV2 and TRBJ1-2; 9 bases are shared with TRBD1. The CDR3 covers 13 residues. Trimming at V came to 6 bases and at J to 8 bases, leaving 7 bases not matched to a gene. The germline gives CDR1 SNHLY, CDR2 FYNNEI. Written as DNA, the CDR3 is TGTGCCAGCAGCGTGGGACAGGGAGTAGGCTACACCTTC. This translates into CASSVGQGVGYTF.

The CDR3 reads CASSSRHDGETQYF. CDR3 nucleotide sequence: TGCGCCAGCAGCTCCCGCCACGACGGGGAGACCCAGTACTTC. The chain is built from TRBV5-1 and TRBJ2-5; D uncertain. Trimming removed 3 bases at V and 5 bases at J, with 14 bases between. The CDR3 is 14 amino acids. Germline CDR1 reads SGHRS; CDR2 reads YFSETQ.

The chain links TRBV6-5 to TRBJ2-7, with 9 bases fitting TRBD1. CDR1 and CDR2 from the germline V gene are MNHEY and SVGAGI. Germline trimming cut 4 bases from V and 4 bases from J; bases unmatched to any gene: 5. The CDR3 consists of 14 residues. Here the CDR3 reads CASSSGTGRYEQYF. Written as DNA, the CDR3 is TGTGCCAGCAGTTCGGGGACAGGGAGGTACGAGCAGTACTTC.

This chain joins TRBV27 and TRBJ1-6, with D tentatively TRBD1 (5 bases). V dropped 3 bases and J dropped 10 bases, with 13 bases sitting between them. In germline, CDR1 is MNHEY, CDR2 SMNVEV (reference sequence). The CDR3 totals 14 residues. CDR3 in DNA: TGTGCCAGCAGTTTTAGGGCAGGGAACTCACCCCTCCACTTT. It is translated as CASSFRAGNSPLHF.

The chain is built from TRBV11-2 and TRBJ2-2; D ambiguous. The CDR3 is 12 residues long. The ends were cut back, 5 bases at V and 4 bases at J, with 5 bases in the middle. In germline, CDR1 is SGHAT, CDR2 FQNNGV. For the CDR3, the DNA is TGTGCCAGCAGCCATCCCACCGGGGAGCTGTTTTTT. This codes for CASSHPTGELFF.

The rearrangement links TRBV6-5 to TRBJ1-3; a weak D match, TRBD1 (6 bases). Germline CDR1 reads MNHEY; CDR2 reads SVGAGI. V dropped 8 bases and J dropped 0 bases, with 11 bases sitting between them. The CDR3 sequence is 14 residues long. This CDR3 reads CASWEQGSGNTIYF. The CDR3 nucleotides read TGTGCCAGCTGGGAACAGGGCTCTGGAAACACCATATATTTT.

The V gene is TRBV6-1, the J gene TRBJ2-2, with TRBD2 as a possible D gene (5 bases). Germline CDR1 and CDR2: MNHNS and SASEGT. V lost 2 bases, J lost 0 bases, and 10 bases lay in between. This CDR3 is built from 16 residues. The CDR3 loop reads CASSEMEVPNTGELFF. For the CDR3, the DNA is TGTGCCAGCAGTGAAATGGAGGTGCCGAACACCGGGGAGCTGTTTTTT.

This clone was seen just once. The V gene is TRBV7-9, the J gene TRBJ2-3; 12 positions match TRBD2. CDR1 and CDR2 (germline): SEHNR, FQNEAQ (reference sequence). This CDR3 region has 16 residues. V lost 5 bases to trimming and J lost 4 bases; unmatched junction nucleotides: 7. CDR3 residues: CASSGRLAGVADTQYF. The CDR3 DNA follows: TGTGCCAGCAGCGGTAGACTAGCGGGAGTCGCAGATACGCAGTATTTT.

V is TRBV7-9 and J is TRBJ2-3, with D possibly TRBD1 on 5 matching bases. Germline loops: CDR1 SEHNR, CDR2 FQNEAQ (reference sequence). Deletions cut 0 bases from V and 1 base from J, with 5 bases between. The CDR3 runs to 14 residues. The CDR3: CASSLAGRTDTQYF. The CDR3 nucleotides are TGTGCCAGCAGCTTAGCGGGGCGCACAGATACGCAGTATTTT.

The J gene is TRBJ2-7, the V gene TRBV20-1; D perhaps matches TRBD2 (6 bases). From germline, CDR1 is DFQATT and CDR2 SNEGSKA (reference sequence). The CDR3 runs to 14 residues. Deletions cut 3 bases from V and 2 bases from J, with 14 bases between. The CDR3 DNA reads TGCAGTGCTAGTGGGGGAGGAGGCACCTACGAGCAGTACTTC. Protein sequence: CSASGGGGTYEQYF.

This clone was recorded a few times. This rearrangement joins TRBV11-3 to TRBJ2-1; TRBD2 matches at 15 bases. The CDR3 length is 17 residues. Trimming took 5 bases from V and 6 from J; bases not matched to a gene: 8. Germline lookup yields CDR1 SGHNT and CDR2 YENEEA. Here the CDR3 DNA reads TGTGCCAGCAGCCCGTGGACTAGCGGGAGGGCCAGCAATGAGCAGTTCTTC. It encodes CASSPWTSGRASNEQFF. Full variable domain (remainder filled in from reference TRBV11-3 and TRBJ2-1): EAGVVQSPRYKIIEKKQPVAFWCNPISGHNTLYWYLQNLGQGPELLIRYENEEAVDDSQLPKDRFSAERLKGVDSTLKIQPAELGDSAVYLCASSPWTSGRASNEQFFGPGTRLTVL.

The chain carries TRBV11-3 and TRBJ2-1, with D perhaps TRBD2 (6 bases). Germline V gene data show CDR1 as SGHNT and CDR2 as YENEEA. Trimming took off 2 bases at V and 7 bases at J, with 15 bases between the two ends. The length of the CDR3 is 15 residues. Here the CDR3 reads CASSLKAGGYNEQFF. The CDR3 nucleotides read TGTGCCAGCAGCTTAAAAGCGGGTGGATATAATGAGCAGTTCTTC.

The chain joins TRBV10-3 to TRBJ1-5; a weak D match, TRBD1 (5 bases). Germline V gene sequence: CDR1 ENHRY, CDR2 SYGVKD. The CDR3 spans 13 residues. V was pared by 7 bases and J by 5 bases, with 12 bases between. Here the CDR3 reads CAITEGGDQPQHF. The CDR3 DNA reads as TGTGCCATCACCGAGGGAGGGGATCAGCCCCAGCATTTT.

V and J are TRBV7-9 and TRBJ2-1; tentatively, D is TRBD2 (6 bases). Germline assignment: CDR1 SEHNR and CDR2 FQNEAQ (reference sequence). This CDR3 is built from 16 residues. Trimming stripped 4 bases from V and 5 bases from J, with 18 bases between. The CDR3 DNA reads TGTGCCAGCAGCTCGACGGGACTTGGAATGGACAATGAGCAGTTCTTC. This gives the protein CASSSTGLGMDNEQFF.